The next 2 T cell receptor beta chains were all read from a single sample in a study of cytotoxic CD8 clonotypes in ibrutinib-treated CLL (dated by TCRdb to about 2021). To prepare the library, the immunoSEQ multiplex PCR assay was applied. TCRdb carries this immuneACCESS record with in-frame sequences only. Its versions omit some clonotypes, under half of them owing to an unresolved V gene in the studies checked, with the rest unexplained. Counted in this sample were 300,000 or so clones; 67% of them appeared once. The ten largest clonotypes hold about 6.7% of the sample. Specimen: PBMCs, collected after 36 months of ibrutinib treatment. The receptors originated from a human donor with chronic lymphocytic leukemia.

This chain joins TRBV15 and TRBJ2-7, with D tentatively TRBD1 (6 bases). CDR3 length: 15 residues. Germline V gives CDR1 LNHNV, CDR2 YYDKDF (reference sequence). Trimming cost V 0 bases and J 4 bases, with 13 bases left between them. The DNA for the CDR3 is TGTGCCACCAGCAGAGACCTGGGGCAGGGGTACGAGCAGTACTTC. It is translated as CATSRDLGQGYEQYF.

V and J are TRBV6-1 and TRBJ2-2, with D possibly called TRBD1 or TRBD2 (5 bases each). The germline V and J ends were trimmed by 2 bases and 6 bases, with 10 bases remaining between them. Germline lookup yields CDR1 MNHNS and CDR2 SASEGT. The CDR3 runs 14 residues. The CDR3 coding sequence is TGTGCCAGCAGTGAATGGGGGTTCCCCGGGGAGCTGTTTTTT. It codes for CASSEWGFPGELFF.